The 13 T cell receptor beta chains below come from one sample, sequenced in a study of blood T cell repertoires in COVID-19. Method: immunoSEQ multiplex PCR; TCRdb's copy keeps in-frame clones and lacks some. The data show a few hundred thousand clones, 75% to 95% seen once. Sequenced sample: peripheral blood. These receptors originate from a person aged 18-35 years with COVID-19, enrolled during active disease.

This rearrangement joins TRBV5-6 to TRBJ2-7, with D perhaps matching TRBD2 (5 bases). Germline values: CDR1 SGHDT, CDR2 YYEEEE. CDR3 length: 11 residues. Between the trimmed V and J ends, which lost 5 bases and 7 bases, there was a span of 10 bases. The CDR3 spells CASSWTGEQYF. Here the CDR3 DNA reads TGTGCCAGCAGTTGGACGGGGGAGCAGTACTTC.

CDR3 DNA: TGTGCCAGCAGCTTACATACAGGGGTTAACTATGGCTACACCTTC. Protein product: CASSLHTGVNYGYTF. The V gene is TRBV11-2, the J gene TRBJ1-2; TRBD1 agrees at 7 bases. The CDR3 runs to 15 residues. In germline, CDR1 is SGHAT, CDR2 FQNNGV. The ends lost 2 bases at V and 1 base at J; junction bases unmatched: 4.

CDR3 bases: TGTGCCAGCAGCTTAAGACCGGGGAGCTCCAATGAGCAGTTCTTC. It is translated as CASSLRPGSSNEQFF. The chain is built from TRBV11-2 and TRBJ2-1; D perhaps matches TRBD2 (5 bases). The CDR3 length is 15 residues. Trimming stripped 2 bases from V and 6 bases from J, with 14 bases between. In germline, CDR1 is SGHAT, CDR2 FQNNGV.

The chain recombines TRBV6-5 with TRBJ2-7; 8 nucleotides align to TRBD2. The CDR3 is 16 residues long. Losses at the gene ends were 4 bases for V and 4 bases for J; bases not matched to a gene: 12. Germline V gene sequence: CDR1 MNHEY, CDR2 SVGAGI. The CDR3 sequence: CASSLRAGDPSYEQYF. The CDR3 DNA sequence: TGTGCCAGCAGTTTGCGAGCGGGAGATCCTTCTTACGAGCAGTACTTC.

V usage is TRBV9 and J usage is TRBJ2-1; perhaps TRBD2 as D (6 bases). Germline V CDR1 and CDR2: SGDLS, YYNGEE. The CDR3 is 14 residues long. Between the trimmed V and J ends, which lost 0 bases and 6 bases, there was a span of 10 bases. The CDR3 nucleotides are TGTGCCAGCAGCGTAGGGGTCGGGGGCAATGAGCAGTTCTTC. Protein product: CASSVGVGGNEQFF.

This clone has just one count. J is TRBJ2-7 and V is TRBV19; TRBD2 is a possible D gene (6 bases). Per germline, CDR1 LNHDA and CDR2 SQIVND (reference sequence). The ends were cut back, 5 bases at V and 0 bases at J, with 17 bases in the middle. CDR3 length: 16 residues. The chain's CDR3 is CASSAAFETSSYEQYF. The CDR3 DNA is TGTGCCAGTAGTGCGGCTTTCGAGACTAGCTCCTACGAGCAGTACTTC.

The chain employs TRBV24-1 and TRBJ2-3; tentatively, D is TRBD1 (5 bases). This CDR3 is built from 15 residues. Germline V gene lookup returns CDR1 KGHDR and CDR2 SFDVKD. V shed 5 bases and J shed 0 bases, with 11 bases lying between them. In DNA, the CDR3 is TGTGCCACCAGTGGTCGACAGATCAGCACAGATACGCAGTATTTT. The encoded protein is CATSGRQISTDTQYF.

CDR3 nucleotides: TGTGCCAGCAGAGCCGGGACAGGAAATGAAGCTTTCTTT. Translation: CASRAGTGNEAFF. The chain is built from TRBV27 and TRBJ1-1; 8 nucleotides agree with TRBD1. V gave up 6 bases and J gave up 7 bases; unmatched junction bases: 7. Germline V gene data show CDR1 as MNHEY and CDR2 as SMNVEV (reference sequence). The CDR3 is 13 residues long.

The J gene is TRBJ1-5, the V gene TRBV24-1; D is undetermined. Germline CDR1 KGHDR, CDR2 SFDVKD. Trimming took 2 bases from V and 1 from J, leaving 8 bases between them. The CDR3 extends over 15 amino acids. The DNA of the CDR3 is TGTGCCACCAGTGATTCCGGGGTGAGCAATCAGCCCCAGCATTTT. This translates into CATSDSGVSNQPQHF.

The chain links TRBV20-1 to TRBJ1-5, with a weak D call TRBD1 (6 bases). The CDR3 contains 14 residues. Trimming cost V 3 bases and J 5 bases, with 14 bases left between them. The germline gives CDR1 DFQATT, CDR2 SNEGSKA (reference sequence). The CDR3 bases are TGCAGTGCTAGTGAGAACAGGGTGGATCAGCCCCAGCATTTT. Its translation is CSASENRVDQPQHF.

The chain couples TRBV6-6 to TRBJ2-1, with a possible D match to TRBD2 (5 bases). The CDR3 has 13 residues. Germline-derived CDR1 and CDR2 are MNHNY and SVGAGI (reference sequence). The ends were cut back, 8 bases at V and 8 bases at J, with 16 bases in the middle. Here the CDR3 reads CASLRGLGDEQFF. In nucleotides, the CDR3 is TGTGCCAGCCTCCGCGGACTGGGTGATGAGCAGTTCTTC.

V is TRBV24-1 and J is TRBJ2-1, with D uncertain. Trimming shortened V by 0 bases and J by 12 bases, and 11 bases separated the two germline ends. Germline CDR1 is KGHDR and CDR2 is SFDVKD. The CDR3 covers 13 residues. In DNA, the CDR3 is TGTGCCACCAGTGATTTGCAATCCCCGGGGCAGTTCTTC. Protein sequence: CATSDLQSPGQFF.

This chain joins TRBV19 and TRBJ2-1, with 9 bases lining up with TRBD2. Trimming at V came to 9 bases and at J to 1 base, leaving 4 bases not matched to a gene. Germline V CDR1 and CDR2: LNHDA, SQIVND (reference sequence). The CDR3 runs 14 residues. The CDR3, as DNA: TGTGCCAGCCAGACTAGCGGTTCCTACAATGAGCAGTTCTTC. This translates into CASQTSGSYNEQFF.